This T cell receptor (beta chain) is from a study of early T cells in non-severe SARS-CoV-2 infection (dated by TCRdb to the early 2020s). Regarding the research as a whole: Because TCR sequencing was done on bulk RNA from unsorted whole blood, the alpha and beta chains could not be paired.

General findings and caveats noted by the study authors: Matching against VDJdb was skewed toward anti-spike CD8 responses, likely underestimated virus-specific expansions, and missed private and CD4 specificities.

This was a case-control study nested in a cohort of healthcare workers in London, UK, who had nasopharyngeal swab PCR tests and blood samples taken every week. Healthcare workers were recruited during the week of the UK lockdown, between 23 and 31 March 2020, and followed weekly for up to about 15 weeks. V was cut back by 3 bases and J by 10 bases, leaving a gap of 13 bases between them. CDR1 and CDR2, looked up from the germline V gene, are MDHEN and SYDVKM. The CDR3 measures 12 amino acids from cysteine to phenylalanine. Only CDR3 DNA is held: 36 bases, read in frame from base 1. The library was generated by 5' RACE. TCRdb names NextSeq 500 as the instrument used. The TCR library protocol attached unique molecular identifiers to individual cDNA molecules to correct for sequencing error and PCR bias. Both TCR alpha and beta chains were sequenced, and tight co-correlation was observed between alpha and beta sequence abundances in each sample. For the original study's pipeline: Decombinator V4 was used to annotate the V gene, J gene and CDR3 of the TCR sequences. TCRs were defined as expanded if a significant change between any two time points was detected under a Poisson model with p below 0.0001. TCR abundances were normalised to the total number of TCRs sequenced per sample and were expressed as counts per million. TRAV1-2 paired with TRAJ12, TRAJ20 or TRAJ33 defined MAIT TCRs, while TRAV10 paired with TRAJ18 defined iNKT TCRs. VDJdb, accessed 1 November 2021, was searched for CMV, EBV and SARS-CoV-2 annotated TCRs, with TCRs annotated for multiple antigens excluded. TCRdb handled the public reads itself, with Q25 trimming in fastp and clone calling in MiXCR, and kept productive beta chains. CDR3 protein duplicates are merged, each entry listing the most common genes and DNA. Here the V and J calls rest on TCRdb's processing, not on the authors' analysis. Within this sample are over 85,000 distinct CDR3 sequences, with roughly 13% of them counted one time only. The top ten clonotypes cover approximately 6% of the sample.

Points on this clonotype: Its antigen target is currently unknown. The sample holds no much larger clone one base away, and base qualities are not on file.

The sequenced sample consisted of whole blood. This TCR was sampled from an adult who was a healthcare worker with PCR-confirmed SARS-CoV-2 infection or an uninfected control (not recorded which). The chain is made from TRBV28 and TRBJ2-7; the D segment cannot be called with confidence. The nucleotide sequence reads as follows: TGTGCCAGCAGTTTGAGAAGGGTCCTCCAGTACTTC. Its translation is CASSLRRVLQYF.